This TCR beta chain was captured in a study of Graves' ophthalmopathy and Graves' hyperthyroidism. Study information: The authors defined stable hyperthyroidism as no ophthalmopathy within 18 months of follow-up.

Thyroid ultrasound, orbital computed tomography, TRAb, serum thyroxine and clinical symptoms formed the basis of diagnosis. This clonotype was detected many times. The CDR3 consists of 15 residues. The ends were cut back, 0 bases at V and 2 bases at J, with 10 bases in the middle. Germline assignment: CDR1 MGHRA and CDR2 YSYEKL. Beta-chain TCR CDR3 regions were amplified from RNA transcripts. RT-PCR with HTBI primers came first, then second-round multiplex PCR. TCRdb reanalysed the multiplex PCR reads using MiXCR and keeps one entry per CDR3 protein. The sample records 900,000 to 1,200,000 distinct CDR3 sequences, about 36% being singletons.

The rearrangement uses TRBV4-1 and TRBJ2-5; D remains ambiguous. Sample: peripheral blood or thyroid tissue (not recorded which). This TCR derives from an adult man with Graves' hyperthyroidism. CDR3: CASSQDASRQETQYF. DNA of the CDR3: TGCGCCAGCAGCCAAGATGCCTCCCGTCAAGAGACCCAGTACTTC.